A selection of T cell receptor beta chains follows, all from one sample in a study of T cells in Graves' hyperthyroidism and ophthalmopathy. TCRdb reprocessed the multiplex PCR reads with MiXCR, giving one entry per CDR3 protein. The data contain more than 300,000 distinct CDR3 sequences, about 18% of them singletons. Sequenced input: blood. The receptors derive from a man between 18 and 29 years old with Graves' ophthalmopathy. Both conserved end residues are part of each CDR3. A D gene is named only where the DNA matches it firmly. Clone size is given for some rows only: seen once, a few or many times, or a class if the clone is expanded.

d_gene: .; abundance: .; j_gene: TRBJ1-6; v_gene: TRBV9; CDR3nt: TGTGCCAGCAGACGATCGGGACTCGATAATTCACCCCTCCACTTT; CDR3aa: CASRRSGLDNSPLHF
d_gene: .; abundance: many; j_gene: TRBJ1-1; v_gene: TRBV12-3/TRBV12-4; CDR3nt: TGTGCCAGCAGTTTAGCGTGGGGGGCTCTCGGCACTGAAGCTTTCTTT; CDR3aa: CASSLAWGALGTEAFF
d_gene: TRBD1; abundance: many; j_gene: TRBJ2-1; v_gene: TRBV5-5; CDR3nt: TGTGCCAGCAGACACGGGACAGGGGTACTAAATGAGCAGTTCTTC; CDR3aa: CASRHGTGVLNEQFF
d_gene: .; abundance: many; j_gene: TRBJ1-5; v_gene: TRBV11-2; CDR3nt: TGTGCCAGCAGTTTTCATCAAGCTCAGCCCCAGCATTTT; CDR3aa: CASSFHQAQPQHF
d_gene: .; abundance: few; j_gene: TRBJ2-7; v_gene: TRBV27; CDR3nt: TGTGCCAGCCGAAAGGCAGGGGAGGGCGAGCAGTACTTC; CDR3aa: CASRKAGEGEQYF
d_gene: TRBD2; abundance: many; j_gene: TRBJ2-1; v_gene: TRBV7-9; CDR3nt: TGTGCCAGCAGCGTACCCCTAGCGGGGGGGCCGGATGAGCAGTTCTTC; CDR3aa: CASSVPLAGGPDEQFF
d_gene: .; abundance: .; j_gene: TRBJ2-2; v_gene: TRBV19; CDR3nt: TGTGCCAGTAGTACCGGGTCTCGGAACACCGGGGAGCTGTTTTTT; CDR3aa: CASSTGSRNTGELFF
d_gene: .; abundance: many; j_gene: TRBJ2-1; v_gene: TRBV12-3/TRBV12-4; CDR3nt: TGTGCCAGCAGCTCAGAGTTTAATGAGCAGTTCTTC; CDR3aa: CASSSEFNEQFF
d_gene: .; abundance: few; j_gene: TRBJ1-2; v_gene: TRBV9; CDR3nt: TGTGCCAGCAGCGTAGGGCAGACTAACTATGGCTACACCTTC; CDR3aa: CASSVGQTNYGYTF
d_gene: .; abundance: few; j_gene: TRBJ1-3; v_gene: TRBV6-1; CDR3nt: TGTGCCAGCAGTGCCAGGGTGAAAGCTGGAAACACCATATATTTT; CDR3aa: CASSARVKAGNTIYF
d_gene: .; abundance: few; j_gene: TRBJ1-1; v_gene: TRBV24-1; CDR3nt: TGTGCCACCAGTGATTCAGGGGCAGGGTGGGGTGAAGCTTTCTTT; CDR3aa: CATSDSGAGWGEAFF
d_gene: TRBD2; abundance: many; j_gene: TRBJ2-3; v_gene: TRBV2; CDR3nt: TGTGCCAGCAAACGCGACGGCGGCGGGGGGGCCGATACGCAGTATTTT; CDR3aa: CASKRDGGGGADTQYF
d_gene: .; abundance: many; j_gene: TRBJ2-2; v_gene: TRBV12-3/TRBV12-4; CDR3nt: TGTGCCAGCAGTTTAGAGGCCACAGGGCGGACCGGGGAGCTGTTTTTT; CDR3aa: CASSLEATGRTGELFF
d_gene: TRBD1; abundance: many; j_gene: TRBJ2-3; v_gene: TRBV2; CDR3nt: TGTGCCAGCAGCCCCCTAGGGGGCCCCCCGGATACGCAGTATTTT; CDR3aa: CASSPLGGPPDTQYF
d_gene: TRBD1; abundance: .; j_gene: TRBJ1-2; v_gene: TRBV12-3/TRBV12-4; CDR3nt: TGTGCCAGCAGTTTAAGGCCGGGGACAGGGAAGCATGGCTACACCTTC; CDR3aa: CASSLRPGTGKHGYTF
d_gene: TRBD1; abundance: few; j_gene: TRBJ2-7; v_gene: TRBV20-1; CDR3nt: TGCAGTGCTTACTACAGGGGGGAAAGCTCCTACGAGCAGTACTTC; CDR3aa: CSAYYRGESSYEQYF
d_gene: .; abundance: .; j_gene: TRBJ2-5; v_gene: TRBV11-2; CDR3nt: TGTGCCAGCAGCCCGGAAGTTAGCGGAACCCAAGAGACCCAGTACTTC; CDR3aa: CASSPEVSGTQETQYF
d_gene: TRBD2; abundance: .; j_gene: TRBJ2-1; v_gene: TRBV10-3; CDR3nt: TGTGCCATCAGTGGGACTAGCGGGGGGCGGGGTGAGCAGTTCTTC; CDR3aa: CAISGTSGGRGEQFF
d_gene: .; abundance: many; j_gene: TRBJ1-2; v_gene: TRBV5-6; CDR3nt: TGTGCCAGCAGCCCTGGAATTGGGTTTGGCTACACCTTC; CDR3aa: CASSPGIGFGYTF
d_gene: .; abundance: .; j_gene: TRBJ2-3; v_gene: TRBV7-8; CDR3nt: TGTGCCAGCAGCTTATTCGCTGATACGCAGTATTTT; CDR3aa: CASSLFADTQYF
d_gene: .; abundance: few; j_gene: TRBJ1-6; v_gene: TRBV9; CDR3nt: TGTGCCAGCAGCCCCCGGGGAAGGGGGTACGATAATTCACCCCTCCACTTT; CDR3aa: CASSPRGRGYDNSPLHF
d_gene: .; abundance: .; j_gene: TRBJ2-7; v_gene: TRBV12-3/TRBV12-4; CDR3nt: TGTGCCAGCAGTTTAGAGTCGGCGGTTTACGAGCAGTACTTC; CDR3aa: CASSLESAVYEQYF
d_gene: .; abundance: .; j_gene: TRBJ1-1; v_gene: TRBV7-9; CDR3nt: TGTGCCAGCAGCTTAGGGAAGGGGTTATACACTGAAGCTTTCTTT; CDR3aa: CASSLGKGLYTEAFF
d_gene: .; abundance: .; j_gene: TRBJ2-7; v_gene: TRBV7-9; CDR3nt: TGTGCCAGCAGCTCTAACGGGATTGAGCAGTACTTC; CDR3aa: CASSSNGIEQYF
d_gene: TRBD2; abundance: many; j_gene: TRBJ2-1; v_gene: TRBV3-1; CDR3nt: TGTGCCAGCAGCCCCTTAAGCGGGGGGGTCTACAATGAGCAGTTCTTC; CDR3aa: CASSPLSGGVYNEQFF
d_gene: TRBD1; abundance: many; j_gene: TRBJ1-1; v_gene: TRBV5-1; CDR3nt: TGCGCCAGCAGCTTATGGGACAGAGCTACTGAAGCTTTCTTT; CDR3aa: CASSLWDRATEAFF
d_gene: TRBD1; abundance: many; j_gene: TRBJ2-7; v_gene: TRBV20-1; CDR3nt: TGCAGTGGTTGGACAGGGGGCCTCGACGAGCAGTACTTC; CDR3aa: CSGWTGGLDEQYF
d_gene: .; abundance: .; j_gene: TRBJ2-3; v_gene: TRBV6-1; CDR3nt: TGTGCCAGCAGTTTTAGACAGGAAAGCACAGATACGCAGTATTTT; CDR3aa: CASSFRQESTDTQYF
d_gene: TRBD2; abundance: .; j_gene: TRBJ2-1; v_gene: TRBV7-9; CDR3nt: TGTGCCAGCAGTCGGGACTCTAGCGGGACGAGCTCCTACAATGAGCAGTTCTTC; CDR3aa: CASSRDSSGTSSYNEQFF
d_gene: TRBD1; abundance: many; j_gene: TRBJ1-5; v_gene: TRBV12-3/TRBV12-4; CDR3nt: TGTGCCAGCAAAGGAGGGGGCAGTCAGCCCCAGCATTTT; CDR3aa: CASKGGGSQPQHF
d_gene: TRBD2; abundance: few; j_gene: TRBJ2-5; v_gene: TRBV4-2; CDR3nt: TGTGCCAGCAGCAAGCGAACAAAGGGACTAGCGGGGGGGCCTAACCAAGAGACCCAGTACTTC; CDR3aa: CASSKRTKGLAGGPNQETQYF
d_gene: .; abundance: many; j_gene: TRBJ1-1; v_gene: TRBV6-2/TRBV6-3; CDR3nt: TGTGCCAGCAGTTACGGGGGGGAGCGAGCTTTCTTT; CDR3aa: CASSYGGERAFF
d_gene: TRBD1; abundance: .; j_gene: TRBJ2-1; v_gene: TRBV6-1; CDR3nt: TGTGCCAGCAATGCAGATACAGGGGTATCCTACAATGAGCAGTTCTTC; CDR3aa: CASNADTGVSYNEQFF
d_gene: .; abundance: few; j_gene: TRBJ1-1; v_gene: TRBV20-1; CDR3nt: TGCAGTGCTACCCGGGGCGCCGAAGCTTTCTTT; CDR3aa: CSATRGAEAFF
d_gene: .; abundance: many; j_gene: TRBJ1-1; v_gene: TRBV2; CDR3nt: TGTGCCAGCAGAGGCTCCGGGACAAGGAACACTGAAGCTTTCTTT; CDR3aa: CASRGSGTRNTEAFF
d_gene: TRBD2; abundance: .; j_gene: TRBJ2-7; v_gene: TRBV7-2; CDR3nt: TGTGCCAGCAGCTACAGGTTGGGGGGGGCCTACGAGCAGTACTTC; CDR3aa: CASSYRLGGAYEQYF
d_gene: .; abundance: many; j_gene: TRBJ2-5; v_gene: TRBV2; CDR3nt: TGTGCCAGCAGTGGTCTCGTGGACCCGGAGACCCAGTACTTC; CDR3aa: CASSGLVDPETQYF
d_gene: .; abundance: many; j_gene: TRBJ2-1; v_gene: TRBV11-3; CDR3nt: TGTGCCAGCAGTCCCGACAGCCCCCATGAGCAGTTCTTC; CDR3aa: CASSPDSPHEQFF
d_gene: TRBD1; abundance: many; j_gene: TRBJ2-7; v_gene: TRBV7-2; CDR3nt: TGTGCCAGCAGCTTGGACAGGGGTGACTACGAGCAGTACTTC; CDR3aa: CASSLDRGDYEQYF